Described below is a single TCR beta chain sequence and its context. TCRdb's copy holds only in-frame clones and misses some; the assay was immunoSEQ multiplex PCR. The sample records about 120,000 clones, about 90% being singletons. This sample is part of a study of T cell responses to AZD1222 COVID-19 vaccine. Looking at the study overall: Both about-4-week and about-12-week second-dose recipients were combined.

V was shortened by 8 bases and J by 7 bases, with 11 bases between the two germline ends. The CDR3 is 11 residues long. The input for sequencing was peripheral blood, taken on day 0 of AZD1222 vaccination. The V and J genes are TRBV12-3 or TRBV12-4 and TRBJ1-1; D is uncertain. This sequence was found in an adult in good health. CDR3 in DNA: TGTGCCAGCTGGGCAGCTGGTGAAGCTTTCTTT. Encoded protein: CASWAAGEAFF.